What follows are 8 T cell receptor beta chains derived from one specimen sequenced in a study of Ad26.COV2.S vaccination and SARS-CoV-2 variants. Stated treatment: approximately 18 received Ad26.COV2.S at low or high dose, single or two shots; about five received placebo; per-sample allocation not given. Sampling was done on day 63 after the first vaccine or placebo injection. The protocol was immunoSEQ multiplex PCR, while the TCRdb copy is restricted to in-frame clones and leaves out a portion. The data hold 380,000 or so clones, with approximately 90% observed a single time. Source: peripheral blood, taken in a trial of Ad26.COV2.S vaccine versus placebo. All receptors come from a person aged 18-60 years who received the Ad26.COV2.S COVID-19 vaccine or a placebo.

The chain uses TRBV24-1 and TRBJ1-2, with no clear D. Germline V gene lookup returns CDR1 KGHDR and CDR2 SFDVKD. V was pared by 7 bases and J by 0 bases, with 5 bases between. This CDR3 has 12 amino acids. CDR3 in DNA: TGTGCCACCAGCAGAGCTAACTATGGCTACACCTTC. Its translation is CATSRANYGYTF.

This chain uses TRBV5-4 with TRBJ2-7; 12 nucleotides agree with TRBD2. V lost 2 bases to trimming and J lost 4 bases; unmatched junction nucleotides: 7. Germline V CDR1 and CDR2: SGHNT, YYREEE (reference sequence). The CDR3 is made up of 16 amino acids. CDR3 sequence reads: CASSLRLAGVSYEQYF. The CDR3 DNA sequence: TGTGCCAGCAGCTTAAGACTAGCGGGAGTAAGTTACGAGCAGTACTTC.

The gene calls are TRBV2 and TRBJ2-3; no firm D call. Trimming took off 6 bases at V and 10 bases at J, with 23 bases between the two ends. This CDR3 has 15 residues. CDR1 is SNHLY and CDR2 is FYNNEI in the germline V gene. CDR3 loop: CASRGHGSTSTSQYF. CDR3 sequence (DNA): TGTGCCAGCAGGGGTCACGGCTCCACCAGTACTTCGCAGTATTTT.

The chain couples TRBV5-1 to TRBJ1-6, with a possible D match to TRBD1 (5 bases). Germline CDR1 reads SGHRS; CDR2 reads YFSETQ. V was pared by 0 bases and J by 9 bases, with 13 bases between. This CDR3 spans 15 amino acids. CDR3 sequence (DNA): TGCGCCAGCAGCTTGGACACTCTGGGGGGTTCACCCCTCCACTTT. This sequence encodes CASSLDTLGGSPLHF.

This chain uses TRBV15 with TRBJ1-1, with D possibly TRBD1 on 5 matching bases. V was shortened by 5 bases and J by 1 base, with 14 bases between the two germline ends. The CDR3 runs 15 residues. The germline V gene has CDR1 LNHNV and CDR2 YYDKDF (reference sequence). The CDR3 loop is CATSGTWTANTEAFF. The CDR3 DNA is TGTGCCACCAGCGGGACCTGGACGGCGAACACTGAAGCTTTCTTT.

The V call is TRBV4-2, the J call TRBJ2-3; D call uncertain. V was clipped by 0 bases and J by 3 bases, with 7 bases between them. The CDR3 sequence is 14 residues long. The V gene's germline CDR1 is LGHNA and CDR2 YNFKEQ. CDR3: CASSQEAGTDTQYF. For the CDR3, the DNA is TGTGCCAGCAGCCAAGAGGCAGGTACAGATACGCAGTATTTT.

V is TRBV24-1 and J is TRBJ2-2; D gene ambiguous. Looked up from germline, CDR1 is KGHDR and CDR2 is SFDVKD. V dropped 9 bases and J dropped 4 bases, with 5 bases sitting between them. The CDR3 extends over 11 amino acids. CDR3: CATPSTGELFF. The CDR3 DNA sequence: TGTGCCACCCCCTCCACCGGGGAGCTGTTTTTT.

This clone was seen a handful of times. The V and J genes are TRBV7-8 and TRBJ1-3; D may be TRBD1 (6 bases). The germline gives CDR1 SGHVS, CDR2 FQNEAQ. The CDR3 sequence is 13 residues long. The V and J ends lost 6 bases and 4 bases respectively, with 10 bases between them. CDR3 sequence: CASRDQGGNTIYF. For the CDR3, the DNA is TGTGCCAGCAGGGATCAGGGGGGAAACACCATATATTTT.